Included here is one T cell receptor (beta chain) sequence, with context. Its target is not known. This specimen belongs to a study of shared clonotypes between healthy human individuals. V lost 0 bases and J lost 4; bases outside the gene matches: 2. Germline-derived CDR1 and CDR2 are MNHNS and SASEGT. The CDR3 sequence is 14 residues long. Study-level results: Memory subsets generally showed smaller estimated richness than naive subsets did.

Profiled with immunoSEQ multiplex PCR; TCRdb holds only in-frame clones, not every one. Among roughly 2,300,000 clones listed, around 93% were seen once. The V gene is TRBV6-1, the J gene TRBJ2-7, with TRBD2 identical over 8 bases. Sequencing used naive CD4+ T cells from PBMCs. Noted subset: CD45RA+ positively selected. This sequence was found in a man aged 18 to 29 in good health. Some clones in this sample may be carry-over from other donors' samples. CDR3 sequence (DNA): TGTGCCAGCAGTGAAGCACTAGCGGATTACGAGCAGTACTTC. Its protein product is CASSEALADYEQYF.